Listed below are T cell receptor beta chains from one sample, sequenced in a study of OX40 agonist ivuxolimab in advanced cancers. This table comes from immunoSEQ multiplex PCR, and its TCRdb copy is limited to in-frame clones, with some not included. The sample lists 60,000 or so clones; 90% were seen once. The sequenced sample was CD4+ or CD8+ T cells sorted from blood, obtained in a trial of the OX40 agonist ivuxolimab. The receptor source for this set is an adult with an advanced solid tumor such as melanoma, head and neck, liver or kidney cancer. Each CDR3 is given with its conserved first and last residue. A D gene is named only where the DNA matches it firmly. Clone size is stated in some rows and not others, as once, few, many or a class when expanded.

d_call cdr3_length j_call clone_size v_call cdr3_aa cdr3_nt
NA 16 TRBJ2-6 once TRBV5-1 CASSLEQGTGANVLTF TGCGCCAGCAGCTTGGAGCAGGGAACTGGGGCCAACGTCCTGACTTTC
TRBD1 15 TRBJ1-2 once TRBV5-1 CASSLAGTGGEGYTF TGCGCCAGCAGCTTGGCCGGGACAGGGGGCGAGGGCTACACCTTC
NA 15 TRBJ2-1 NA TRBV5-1 CASSLTNTGIDEQFF TGCGCCAGCAGCTTGACGAACACAGGGATCGATGAGCAGTTCTTC
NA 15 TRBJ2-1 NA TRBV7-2 CASSLKGGPYNEQFF TGTGCCAGCAGCTTAAAAGGGGGGCCGTACAATGAGCAGTTCTTC
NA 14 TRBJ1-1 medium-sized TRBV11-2 CASSLGGRATEAFF TGTGCCAGCAGCTTAGGCGGACGGGCCACTGAAGCTTTCTTT
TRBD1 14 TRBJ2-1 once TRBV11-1 CASSLTDRDNEQFF TGTGCCAGCAGCTTAACAGACAGGGACAATGAGCAGTTCTTC
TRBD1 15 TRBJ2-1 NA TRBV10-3 CAISDYRGPYNEQFF TGTGCCATCAGTGACTACAGGGGGCCCTACAATGAGCAGTTCTTC
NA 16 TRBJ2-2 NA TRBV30 CAWRRWGEKNTGELFF TGTGCCTGGAGACGATGGGGGGAAAAGAACACCGGGGAGCTGTTTTTT
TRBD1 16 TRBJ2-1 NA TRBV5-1 CASSLGGTGSYNEQFF TGCGCCAGCAGCTTGGGGGGGACAGGTTCCTACAATGAGCAGTTCTTC
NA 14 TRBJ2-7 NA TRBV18 CASSPTPSSYEQYF TGTGCCAGCTCACCAACTCCCAGCTCCTACGAGCAGTACTTC
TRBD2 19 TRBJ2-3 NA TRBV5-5 CASSSGLAGGAVRTDTQYF TGTGCCAGCAGCTCGGGACTAGCGGGAGGAGCGGTTAGGACAGATACGCAGTATTTT
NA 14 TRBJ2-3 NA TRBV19 CATKVQSSTDTQYF TGTGCCACCAAAGTCCAGTCTAGCACAGATACGCAGTATTTT
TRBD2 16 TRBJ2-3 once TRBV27 CASSSLTSGSTDTQYF TGTGCCAGCAGTTCGCTGACTAGCGGTAGTACAGATACGCAGTATTTT
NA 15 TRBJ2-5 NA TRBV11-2 CASSLGALSQETQYF TGTGCCAGCAGCTTAGGGGCCCTCTCCCAAGAGACCCAGTACTTC
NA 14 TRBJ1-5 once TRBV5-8 CASSLAAGVQPQHF TGTGCCAGCAGCTTGGCGGCAGGGGTTCAGCCCCAGCATTTT
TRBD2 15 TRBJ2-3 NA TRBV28 CASSDIAGNTDTQYF TGTGCCAGCAGTGATATAGCGGGAAACACAGATACGCAGTATTTT
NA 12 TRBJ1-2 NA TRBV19 CASADGAYGYTF TGTGCCAGTGCCGACGGAGCCTATGGCTACACCTTC
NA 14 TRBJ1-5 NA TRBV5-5 CASSAGGYNQPQHF TGTGCCAGCAGCGCCGGGGGTTACAATCAGCCCCAGCATTTT
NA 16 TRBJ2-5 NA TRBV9 CASSVSGTLLQETQYF TGTGCCAGCAGCGTTTCCGGGACTCTCTTGCAAGAGACCCAGTACTTC
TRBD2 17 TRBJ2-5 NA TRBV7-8 CASSLVSASGGWETQYF TGTGCCAGCAGCTTAGTATCGGCTAGCGGGGGTTGGGAGACCCAGTACTTC
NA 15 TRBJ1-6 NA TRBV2 CASRVDSGINSPLHF TGTGCCAGCCGTGTCGACTCAGGGATTAATTCACCCCTCCACTTT
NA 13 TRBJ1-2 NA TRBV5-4 CASSLSGVGGYTF TGTGCCAGCAGCTTGTCAGGGGTAGGCGGCTACACCTTC
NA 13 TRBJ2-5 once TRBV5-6 CASNGWGQETQYF TGTGCCAGCAACGGATGGGGCCAAGAGACCCAGTACTTC
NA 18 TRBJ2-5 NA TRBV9 CASSVALGVGGDSETQYF TGTGCCAGCAGCGTAGCATTAGGGGTAGGGGGAGACTCAGAGACCCAGTACTTC
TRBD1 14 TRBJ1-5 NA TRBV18 CASSPGTDAEPQHF TGTGCCAGCTCACCGGGGACAGATGCTGAGCCCCAGCATTTT
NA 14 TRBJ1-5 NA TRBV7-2 CASSTGGREQPQHF TGTGCCAGCAGCACTGGGGGCAGGGAACAGCCCCAGCATTTT
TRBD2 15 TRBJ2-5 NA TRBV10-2 CASSGLAGFQETQYF TGCGCCAGCAGTGGGCTAGCGGGCTTCCAAGAGACCCAGTACTTC
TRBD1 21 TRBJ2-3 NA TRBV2 CASSEAAGLNRGRGFTDTQYF TGTGCCAGCAGTGAAGCCGCTGGCTTAAACAGGGGCCGTGGATTCACAGATACGCAGTATTTT
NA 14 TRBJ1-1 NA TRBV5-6 CASSSIDRDTEAFF TGTGCCAGCAGCTCTATAGACAGAGACACTGAAGCTTTCTTT
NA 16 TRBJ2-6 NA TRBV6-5 CASSYSTGGGANVLTF TGTGCCAGCAGTTACTCGACAGGTGGAGGGGCCAACGTCCTGACTTTC
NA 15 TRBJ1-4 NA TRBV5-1 CASSLGGTSNEKLFF TGCGCCAGCAGCCTCGGGGGGACAAGTAATGAAAAACTGTTTTTT
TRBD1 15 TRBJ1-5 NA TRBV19 CASTPTGALNQPQHF TGTGCCAGTACCCCGACAGGGGCACTCAATCAGCCCCAGCATTTT
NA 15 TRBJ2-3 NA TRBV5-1 CASSLGGLSTDTQYF TGCGCCAGCAGCTTAGGGGGACTTAGCACAGATACGCAGTATTTT
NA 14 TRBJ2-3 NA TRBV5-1 CASSPVEGGKIPYF TGCGCCAGCAGCCCCGTCGAAGGTGGGAAGATTCCGTATTTT
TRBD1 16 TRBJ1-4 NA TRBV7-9 CASSFGAGQGNEKLFF TGTGCCAGCAGCTTCGGGGCGGGACAGGGGAATGAAAAACTGTTTTTT
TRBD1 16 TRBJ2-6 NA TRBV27 CASRDRGLGGANVLTF TGTGCCAGCAGGGACAGGGGGCTAGGTGGGGCCAACGTCCTGACTTTC
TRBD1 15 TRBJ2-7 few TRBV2 CASSPLGQISYEQYF TGTGCCAGTTCCCCCTTGGGACAGATATCCTACGAGCAGTACTTC
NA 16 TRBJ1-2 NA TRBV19 CASSRRRTRKTYGYTF TGTGCCAGTAGTCGTCGGCGGACACGAAAGACCTATGGCTACACCTTC
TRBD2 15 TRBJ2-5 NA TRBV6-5 CASSSPRGGQETQYF TGTGCCAGCAGTTCTCCGCGGGGGGGACAAGAGACCCAGTACTTC
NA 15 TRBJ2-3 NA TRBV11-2 CASSVSGSSTDTQYF TGTGCCAGCAGCGTATCCGGGTCCAGCACAGATACGCAGTATTTT
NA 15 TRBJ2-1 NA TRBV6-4 CASSEQLGAVNEQFF TGTGCCAGCAGTGAGCAGCTCGGGGCAGTCAATGAGCAGTTCTTC
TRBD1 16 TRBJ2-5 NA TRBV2 CASSEVGWGQQETQYF TGTGCCAGCAGTGAAGTGGGTTGGGGACAGCAAGAGACCCAGTACTTC
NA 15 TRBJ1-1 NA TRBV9 CASSVDRILTTEAFF TGTGCCAGCAGCGTAGATCGAATACTCACCACTGAAGCTTTCTTT
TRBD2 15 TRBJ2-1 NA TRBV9 CASSEGLAGSNEQFF TGTGCCAGCAGCGAGGGACTAGCGGGATCCAATGAGCAGTTCTTC
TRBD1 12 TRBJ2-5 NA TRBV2 CASKGTEETQYF TGTGCCAGCAAGGGGACAGAAGAGACCCAGTACTTC
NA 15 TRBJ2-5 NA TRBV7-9 CASSLAGAAQETQYF TGTGCCAGCAGCTTAGCTGGGGCGGCCCAAGAGACCCAGTACTTC
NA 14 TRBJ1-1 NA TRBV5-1 CASSPRGGDTEAFF TGCGCCAGCAGCCCCAGGGGTGGGGACACTGAAGCTTTCTTT
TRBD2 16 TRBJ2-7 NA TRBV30 CVWSLAGASKTYEQYF TGTGTCTGGTCACTAGCGGGAGCTTCGAAAACCTACGAGCAGTACTTC
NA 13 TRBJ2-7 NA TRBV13 CASSLGGLYEQYF TGTGCCAGCAGCTTAGGCGGTCTCTACGAGCAGTACTTC
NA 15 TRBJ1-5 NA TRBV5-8 CASSIEGISNQPQHF TGTGCCAGCAGCATAGAGGGGATAAGCAATCAGCCCCAGCATTTT
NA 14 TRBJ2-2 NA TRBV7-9 CASSQGPNTGELFF TGTGCCAGCAGCCAAGGGCCAAACACCGGGGAGCTGTTTTTT
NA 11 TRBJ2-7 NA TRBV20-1 CSARQAYEQYF TGCAGTGCTAGGCAGGCCTACGAGCAGTACTTC
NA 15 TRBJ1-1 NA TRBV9 CASSVAPGQNTEAFF TGTGCCAGCAGCGTAGCTCCAGGGCAGAACACTGAAGCTTTCTTT
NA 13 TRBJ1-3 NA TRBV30 CAWSFGAGNTIYF TGTGCCTGGAGTTTCGGGGCTGGAAACACCATATATTTT